One sample yielded the 10 T cell receptor beta chains listed below, sequenced in a study of shared clonotypes between healthy human individuals. Clones were sequenced by immunoSEQ multiplex PCR, and TCRdb holds only the in-frame ones, with some missing. The table shows more than 2 million clones, with more than 90% occurring only once. Sample: naive CD4+ T cells sorted from blood. Indicated subset: CD45RA+ positively selected. These TCRs come from a man aged 18 to 30 in good health.

This sequence joins TRBV2 and TRBJ1-1; D is unresolved. In germline, CDR1 is SNHLY, CDR2 FYNNEI. The CDR3 has 12 amino acids. The V gene lost 8 bases and the J gene lost 4 bases, with 11 bases spanning the gap. The CDR3 DNA reads as TGTGCCAGCCGGATCGGACCCACTGAAGCTTTCTTT. It codes for CASRIGPTEAFF.

The chain employs TRBV4-1 and TRBJ1-4; TRBD1 is a possible D gene (6 bases). Germline assignment: CDR1 MGHRA and CDR2 YSYEKL. V shed 0 bases and J shed 10 bases, with 12 bases lying between them. This CDR3 spans 14 amino acids. The CDR3 here is CASSQDIPGAKLFF. The CDR3 DNA reads as TGCGCCAGCAGCCAAGATATCCCAGGGGCAAAACTGTTTTTT.

The rearrangement joins TRBV7-2 to TRBJ2-2, with 11 nucleotides matching TRBD2. Looked up from germline, CDR1 is SGHTA and CDR2 is FQGNSA. V was pared by 5 bases and J by 0 bases, with 8 bases of the junction left unmatched. The CDR3 is 18 amino acids. The CDR3 region has the DNA TGTGCCAGCAGCCCTAGCGGGAGGTCCTACGCGAACACCGGGGAGCTGTTTTTT. It encodes CASSPSGRSYANTGELFF. The full variable domain, its missing parts supplied by reference TRBV7-2 and TRBJ2-2, is GAGVSQSPSNKVTEKGKDVELRCDPISGHTALYWYRQSLGQGLEFLIYFQGNSAPDKSGLPSDRFSAERTGGSVSTLTIQRTQQEDSAVYLCASSPSGRSYANTGELFFGEGSRLTVL.

This sequence joins TRBV7-8 and TRBJ1-5; D ambiguous. CDR3 length equals 16 residues. Trimming took 1 base from V and 5 from J, leaving 15 bases between them. Per the germline V gene, CDR1 is SGHVS and CDR2 is FQNEAQ. CDR3 sequence reads: CASSLETNRVDQPQHF. The CDR3 DNA sequence: TGTGCCAGCAGCTTAGAGACGAATCGGGTGGATCAGCCCCAGCATTTT.

The chain is built from TRBV30 and TRBJ1-5; a possible D gene is TRBD1 (5 bases). V was pared by 5 bases and J by 5 bases, with 13 bases between. Germline CDR1 GTSNPN, CDR2 SVGIG (reference sequence). This CDR3 spans 13 amino acids. CDR3 in amino acids: CAWASGRDQPQHF. The CDR3 nucleotides are TGTGCCTGGGCCTCGGGGCGAGATCAGCCCCAGCATTTT.

The chain employs TRBV5-1 and TRBJ1-1; 8 bases agree with TRBD1. CDR1 and CDR2 (germline): SGHRS, YFSETQ. Germline trimming cut 5 bases from V and 1 base from J; bases unmatched to any gene: 10. The CDR3 has 16 amino acids. The CDR3 loop reads CASSSAAGGQNTEAFF. DNA for the CDR3: TGCGCCAGCAGTTCCGCCGCAGGGGGCCAGAACACTGAAGCTTTCTTT.

The chain joins TRBV7-9 to TRBJ1-2; D is possibly TRBD1 (6 bases). The CDR3 has 14 residues. Germline V CDR1 and CDR2: SEHNR, FQNEAQ (reference sequence). CDR3 amino acids: CATDRDTSLDGYTF. The DNA of the CDR3 is TGTGCGACGGACCGGGACACTTCTTTGGATGGCTACACCTTC.

In regard to this clone: The same CDR3 also results from other DNA sequences found in this sample. V gene TRBV5-4 combines with J gene TRBJ2-2, with 8 bases aligning to TRBD1. The germline V gene encodes CDR1 SGHNT and CDR2 YYREEE (reference sequence). V was pared by 4 bases and J by 1 base, with 3 bases of the junction left unmatched. This CDR3 is built from 15 residues. CDR3 sequence reads: CASSLGQGNTGELFF. The CDR3 DNA follows: TGTGCCAGCAGCCTCGGACAGGGGAACACCGGGGAGCTGTTTTTT.

This rearrangement joins TRBV18 to TRBJ2-5; D is ambiguous. Trimming pared 0 bases from V and 4 bases from J, leaving 9 bases between. The CDR3 covers 14 residues. Germline V CDR1 and CDR2: KGHSH, LQKENI. The CDR3 loop is CASSPPDVPETQYF. The CDR3 DNA reads TGTGCCAGCTCACCACCGGACGTTCCAGAGACCCAGTACTTC.

This clone was picked up a small number of times. The rearrangement links TRBV7-8 to TRBJ1-2; no reliable D call. The V end lost 1 base, the J end lost 0 bases, and 6 bases lay between the germline ends. The CDR3 totals 14 residues. CDR1 and CDR2 (germline): SGHVS, FQNEAQ. For the CDR3, the DNA is TGTGCCAGCAGCTTAGGACGGTCTAACTATGGCTACACCTTC. Encoded protein: CASSLGRSNYGYTF. The full variable domain, with the rest looked up from reference TRBV7-8 and TRBJ1-2, is GAGVSQSPRYKVAKRGQDVALRCDPISGHVSLFWYQQALGQGPEFLTYFQNEAQLDKSGLPSDRFFAERPEGSVSTLKIQRTQQEDSAVYLCASSLGRSNYGYTFGSGTRLTVV.